This T cell receptor (beta chain) was obtained from a study of blood T cell repertoires in COVID-19. Study-wide context: Whether acute or convalescent, the COVID-19 samples came from the United States, Italy and Spain.

Per the study methods: Counts of nucleated cells, estimated from reference gene primer amplification, were obtained. The repertoire was sequenced with immunoSEQ multiplex PCR; TCRdb's copy has only in-frame clones and lacks some. V and J calls and clone size are given by that table; D and trimming were obtained from the DNA. There are fewer than 250,000 clones in the sample; around 90% occur only once, and more than 0.8% lies in the top ten. Germline CDR1 reads MGHRA; CDR2 reads YSYEKL. With V trimmed by 0 bases and J by 4 bases, 7 bases remained unmatched. This CDR3 has 16 amino acids. The sequenced sample was peripheral blood. The V gene is TRBV4-1, the J gene TRBJ1-2, with 8 bases aligning to TRBD1. The sequence was collected from a man aged 30-40 years with COVID-19, enrolled during active disease. The CDR3 sequence is CASSQDRTGGIYGYTF. CDR3 sequence (DNA): TGCGCCAGCAGCCAAGATCGAACAGGGGGGATCTATGGCTACACCTTC.